The clone carrying this TCR beta chain was detected many times. Antigen unknown. Template switching with 5'RACE generated the TCR cDNA and added a universal primer site and UMIs. TCRdb itself ran the 5' RACE reads through MiXCR, one entry per CDR3 protein. The sample has roughly 350,000 distinct CDR3 sequences, over 3.5% seen once. V shed 2 bases, J shed 1 base, and the junction held 3 bases outside the gene matches. The germline gives CDR1 SGHVS, CDR2 FNYEAQ. This CDR3 has 15 residues. The data were obtained in a study of T cells after yellow fever vaccination. Study observations and caveats: Clonotypes found in both CD4 and CD8 compartments made up a small share. Weaker overall, the secondary response nonetheless peaked faster (day 5 versus 15). The bulk population could contribute abundant contaminating clonotypes to FACS-sorted repertoires.

The source is a man between 18 and 29 years old who received the YFV17D yellow fever vaccine. The rearrangement links TRBV7-6 to TRBJ2-3; 7 nucleotides match TRBD1. Sequenced material: PBMCs, taken 5 days after the yellow fever booster vaccination. The CDR3 DNA follows: TGTGCCAGCAGCTTAAATCAGGGGGGCACAGATACGCAGTATTTT. Translated, it gives CASSLNQGGTDTQYF.